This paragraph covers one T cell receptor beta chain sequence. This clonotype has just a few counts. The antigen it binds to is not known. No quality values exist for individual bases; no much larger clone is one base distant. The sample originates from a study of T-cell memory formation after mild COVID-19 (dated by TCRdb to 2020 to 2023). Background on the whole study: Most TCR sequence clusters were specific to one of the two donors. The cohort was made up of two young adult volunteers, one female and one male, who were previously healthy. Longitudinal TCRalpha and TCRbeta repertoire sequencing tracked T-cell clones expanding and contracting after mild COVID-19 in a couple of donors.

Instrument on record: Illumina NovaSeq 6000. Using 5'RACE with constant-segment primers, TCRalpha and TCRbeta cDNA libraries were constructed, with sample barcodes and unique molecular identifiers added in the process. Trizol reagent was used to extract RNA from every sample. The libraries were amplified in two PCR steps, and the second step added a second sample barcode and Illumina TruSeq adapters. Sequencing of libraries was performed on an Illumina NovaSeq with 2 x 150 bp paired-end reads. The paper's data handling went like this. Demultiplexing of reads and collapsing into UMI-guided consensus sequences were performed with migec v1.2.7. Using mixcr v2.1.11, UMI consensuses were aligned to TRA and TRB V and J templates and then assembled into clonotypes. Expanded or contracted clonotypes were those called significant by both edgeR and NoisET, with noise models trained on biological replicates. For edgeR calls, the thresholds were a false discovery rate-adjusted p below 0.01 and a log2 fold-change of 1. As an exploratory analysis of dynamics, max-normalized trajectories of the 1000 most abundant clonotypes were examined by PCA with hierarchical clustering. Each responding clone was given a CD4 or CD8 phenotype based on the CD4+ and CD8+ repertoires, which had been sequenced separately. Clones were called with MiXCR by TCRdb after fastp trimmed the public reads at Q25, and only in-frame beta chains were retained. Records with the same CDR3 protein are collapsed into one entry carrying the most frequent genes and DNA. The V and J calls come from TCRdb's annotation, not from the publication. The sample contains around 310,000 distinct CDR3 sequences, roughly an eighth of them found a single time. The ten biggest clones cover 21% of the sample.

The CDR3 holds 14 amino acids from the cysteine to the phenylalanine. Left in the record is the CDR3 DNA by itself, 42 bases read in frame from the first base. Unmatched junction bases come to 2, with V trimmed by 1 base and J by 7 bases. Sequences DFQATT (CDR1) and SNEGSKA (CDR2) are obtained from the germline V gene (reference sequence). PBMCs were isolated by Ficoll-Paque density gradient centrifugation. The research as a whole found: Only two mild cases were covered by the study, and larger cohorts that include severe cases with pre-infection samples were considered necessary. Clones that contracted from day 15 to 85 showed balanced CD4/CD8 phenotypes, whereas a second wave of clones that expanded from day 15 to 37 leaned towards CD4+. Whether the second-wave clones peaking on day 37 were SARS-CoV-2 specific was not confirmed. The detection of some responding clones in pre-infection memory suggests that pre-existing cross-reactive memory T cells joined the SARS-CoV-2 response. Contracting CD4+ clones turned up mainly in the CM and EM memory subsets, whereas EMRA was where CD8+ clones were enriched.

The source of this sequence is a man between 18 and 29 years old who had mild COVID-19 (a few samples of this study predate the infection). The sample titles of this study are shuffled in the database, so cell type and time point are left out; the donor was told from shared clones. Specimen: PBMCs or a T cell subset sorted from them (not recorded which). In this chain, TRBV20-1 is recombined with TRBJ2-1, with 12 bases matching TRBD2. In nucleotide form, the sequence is TGCAGTGCTAGAGGGACTAGCGGGACTAATGAGCAGTTCTTC. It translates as CSARGTSGTNEQFF.